This paragraph reports one T cell receptor beta chain. TCRdb's table, derived via immunoSEQ multiplex PCR, lists solely in-frame clones and lacks some. The sample includes 150,000 to 200,000 clones, 76% seen only once; the top ten take around 16%. Trimming shortened V by 7 bases and J by 1 base, and 21 bases separated the two germline ends. Germline V CDR1 and CDR2: SGHVS, FQNEAQ. This CDR3 has 17 amino acids. This sample was taken from a study of blood T cell repertoires in COVID-19. Study summary: Acute-phase and convalescent COVID-19 samples originated in the United States, Italy and Spain.

The rearrangement joins TRBV7-8 to TRBJ2-3; TRBD2 might be the D (7 bases). Material for sequencing was PBMCs or T cells enriched from blood (not recorded which). The sequence was collected from a woman in her 50s with acute COVID-19. The CDR3 DNA reads as TGTGCCAGCAACCAACCCCTCGGGGGGCTGCGCACAGATACGCAGTATTTT. This gives the protein CASNQPLGGLRTDTQYF.